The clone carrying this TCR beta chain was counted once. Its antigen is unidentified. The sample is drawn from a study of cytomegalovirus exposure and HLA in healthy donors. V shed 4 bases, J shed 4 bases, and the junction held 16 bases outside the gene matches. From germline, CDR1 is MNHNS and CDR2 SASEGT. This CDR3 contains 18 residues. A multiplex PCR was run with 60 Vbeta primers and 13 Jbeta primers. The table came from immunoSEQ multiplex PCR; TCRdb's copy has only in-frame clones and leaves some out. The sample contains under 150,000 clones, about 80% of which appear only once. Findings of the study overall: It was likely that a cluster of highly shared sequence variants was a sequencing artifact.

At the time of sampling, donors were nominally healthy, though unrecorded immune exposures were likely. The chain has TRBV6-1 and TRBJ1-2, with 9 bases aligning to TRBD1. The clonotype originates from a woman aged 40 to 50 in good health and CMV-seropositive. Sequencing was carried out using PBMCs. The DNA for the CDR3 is TGTGCCAGCAGTGGCCGGGCACAGGGGGCCCGACTTACCTATGGCTACACCTTC. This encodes CASSGRAQGARLTYGYTF.